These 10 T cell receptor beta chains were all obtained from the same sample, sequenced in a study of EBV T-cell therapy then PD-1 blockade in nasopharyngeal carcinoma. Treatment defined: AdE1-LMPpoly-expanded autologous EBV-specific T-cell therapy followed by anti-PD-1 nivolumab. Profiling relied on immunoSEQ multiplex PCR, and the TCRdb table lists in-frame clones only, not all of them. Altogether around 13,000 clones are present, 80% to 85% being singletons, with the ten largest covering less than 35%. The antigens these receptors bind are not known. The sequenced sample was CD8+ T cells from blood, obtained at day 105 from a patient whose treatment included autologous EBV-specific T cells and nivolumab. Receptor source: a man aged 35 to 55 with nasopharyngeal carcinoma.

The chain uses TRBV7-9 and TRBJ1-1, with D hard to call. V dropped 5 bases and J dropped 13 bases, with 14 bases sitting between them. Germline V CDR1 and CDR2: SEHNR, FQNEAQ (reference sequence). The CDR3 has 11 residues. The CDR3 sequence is CASSPGRVNFF. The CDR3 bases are TGTGCCAGCAGCCCCGGGAGAGTAAATTTCTTT.

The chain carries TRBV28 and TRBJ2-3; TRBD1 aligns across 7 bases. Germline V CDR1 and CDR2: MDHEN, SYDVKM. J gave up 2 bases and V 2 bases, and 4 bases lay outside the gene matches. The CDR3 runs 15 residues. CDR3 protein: CASSLTQGVTDTQYF. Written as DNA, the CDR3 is TGTGCCAGCAGTTTAACGCAGGGGGTCACAGATACGCAGTATTTT.

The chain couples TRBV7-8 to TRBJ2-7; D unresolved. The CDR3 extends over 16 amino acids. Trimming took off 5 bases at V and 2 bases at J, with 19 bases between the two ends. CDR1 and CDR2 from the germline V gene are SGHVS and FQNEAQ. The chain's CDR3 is CASSPRAMGSPYEQYF. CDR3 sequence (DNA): TGTGCCAGCAGCCCCCGTGCGATGGGCAGTCCCTACGAGCAGTACTTC.

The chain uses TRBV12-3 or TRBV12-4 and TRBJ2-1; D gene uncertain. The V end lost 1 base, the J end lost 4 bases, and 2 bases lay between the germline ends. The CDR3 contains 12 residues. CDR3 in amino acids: CASSLGYNEQFF. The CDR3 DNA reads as TGTGCCAGCAGTTTAGGGTACAATGAGCAGTTCTTC.

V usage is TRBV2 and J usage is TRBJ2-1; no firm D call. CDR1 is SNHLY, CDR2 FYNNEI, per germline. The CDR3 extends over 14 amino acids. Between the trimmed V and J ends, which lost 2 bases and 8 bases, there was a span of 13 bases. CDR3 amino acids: CASSEPRQGDEQFF. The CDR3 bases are TGTGCCAGCAGTGAACCCCGTCAAGGCGATGAGCAGTTCTTC.

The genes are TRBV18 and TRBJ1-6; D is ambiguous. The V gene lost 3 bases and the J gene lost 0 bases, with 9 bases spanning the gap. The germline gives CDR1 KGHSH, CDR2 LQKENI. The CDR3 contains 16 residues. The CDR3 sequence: CASSPGPSSYNSPLHF. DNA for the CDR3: TGTGCCAGCTCACCCGGACCGTCCTCCTATAATTCACCCCTCCACTTT.

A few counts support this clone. The CDR3 DNA follows: TGTGCCAGTCGGCCTCAGGGGAACACCGGGGAGCTGTTTTTT. The encoded protein is CASRPQGNTGELFF. This chain joins TRBV13 and TRBJ2-2; D is possibly TRBD1 (5 bases). The CDR3 runs 14 residues. Germline V lookup: CDR1 PRHDT, CDR2 FYEKMQ (reference sequence). Trimming cost V 9 bases and J 1 base, with 12 bases left between them.

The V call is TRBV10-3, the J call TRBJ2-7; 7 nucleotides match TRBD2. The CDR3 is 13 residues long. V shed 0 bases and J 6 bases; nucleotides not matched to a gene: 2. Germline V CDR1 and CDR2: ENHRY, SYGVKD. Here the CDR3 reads CAISESGGVEQYF. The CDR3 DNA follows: TGTGCCATCAGTGAGTCGGGAGGGGTCGAGCAGTACTTC.

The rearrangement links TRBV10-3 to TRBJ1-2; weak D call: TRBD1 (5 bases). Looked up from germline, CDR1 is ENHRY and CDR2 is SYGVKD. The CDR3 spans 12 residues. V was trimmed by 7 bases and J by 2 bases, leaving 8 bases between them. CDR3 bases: TGTGCCATCACCCGGGACAACTATGGCTACACCTTC. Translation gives CAITRDNYGYTF.

The DNA of the CDR3 is TGCGCCAGCAGCCAAGGGGGGCAGGGATGGACTGAAGCTTTCTTT. It is translated as CASSQGGQGWTEAFF. This chain uses TRBV4-1 with TRBJ1-1, with D maybe TRBD1 (6 bases). V lost 1 base and J 5 bases, leaving 14 bases between the germline ends. Germline V lookup: CDR1 MGHRA, CDR2 YSYEKL. This CDR3 comprises 15 residues.